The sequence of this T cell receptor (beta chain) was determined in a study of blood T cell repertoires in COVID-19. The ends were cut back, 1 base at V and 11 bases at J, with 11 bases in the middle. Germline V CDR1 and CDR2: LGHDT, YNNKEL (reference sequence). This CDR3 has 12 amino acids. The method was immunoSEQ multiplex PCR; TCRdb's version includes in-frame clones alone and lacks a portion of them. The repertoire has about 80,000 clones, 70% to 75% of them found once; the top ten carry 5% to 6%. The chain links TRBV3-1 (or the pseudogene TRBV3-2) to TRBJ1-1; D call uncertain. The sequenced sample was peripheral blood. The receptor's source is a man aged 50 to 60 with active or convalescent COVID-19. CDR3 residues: CASSQGSVRAFF. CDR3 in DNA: TGTGCCAGCAGCCAAGGTTCCGTGCGGGCTTTCTTT.